These 32 T cell receptor beta chains were sequenced from one sample in a study of T-cell memory formation after mild COVID-19. Via MiXCR, TCRdb re-called the 5' RACE reads, giving one row per CDR3 protein. The data hold about 150,000 distinct CDR3 sequences, with approximately 15% observed a single time. The specimen was PBMCs or a T cell subset sorted from them (not recorded which). These TCRs come from an adult woman who had mild COVID-19 (a few samples of this study predate the infection). Cell type and time point are not known.

This chain connects TRBV6-6 to TRBJ2-7; 7 bases line up with TRBD1. CDR3 length equals 15 residues. The germline V gene has CDR1 MNHNY and CDR2 SVGAGI (reference sequence). V lost 7 bases and J lost 3; bases outside the gene matches: 12. CDR3 in DNA: TGTGCCAGCAAAAAAGGGGACAGCAACTTCTACGAGCAGTACTTC. Translating gives CASKKGDSNFYEQYF.

This sequence joins TRBV7-2 and TRBJ1-5, with a weak D call TRBD1 (6 bases). CDR1 SGHTA and CDR2 FQGNSA come from the germline V gene. CDR3 size: 14 residues. V lost 6 bases and J 6 bases, leaving 15 bases between the germline ends. This CDR3 is CASSSVGGIQPQHF. DNA of the CDR3: TGTGCCAGCAGTTCAGTAGGGGGTATTCAGCCCCAGCATTTT. Drawing the rest from reference TRBV7-2 and TRBJ1-5, the complete variable domain is GAGVSQSPSNKVTEKGKDVELRCDPISGHTALYWYRQSLGQGLEFLIYFQGNSAPDKSGLPSDRFSAERTGGSVSTLTIQRTQQEDSAVYLCASSSVGGIQPQHFGDGTRLSIL.

This clonotype was picked up a small number of times. One end of the junction does not line up with germline, which may come from a read error. The CDR3 nucleotides are TGTGCTAGCAGCTTAGCGGGACAAACCGGGGAGCTGTTTTTT. Protein: CASSLAGQTGELFF. This sequence joins TRBV7-7 and TRBJ2-2, with TRBD2 matching 8 bases. The germline V gene encodes CDR1 SSHAT and CDR2 FNYEAQ (reference sequence). The CDR3 spans 14 residues.

This clonotype appeared a single time. In DNA, the CDR3 is TGTGCCAGCAGCTTAGCGATCAGACTTCTGGGCACTGAAGCTTTCTTT. Its protein is CASSLAIRLLGTEAFF. The rearrangement joins TRBV7-9 to TRBJ1-1; D is unresolved. The V and J ends lost 0 bases and 4 bases respectively, with 15 bases between them. This CDR3 contains 16 residues. The germline V gene has CDR1 SEHNR and CDR2 FQNEAQ (reference sequence).

The CDR3 protein is CASSHPTSGGGTDTQYF. DNA for the CDR3: TGTGCCAGCAGCCATCCGACTAGCGGAGGAGGCACAGATACGCAGTATTTT. The chain recombines TRBV4-2 with TRBJ2-3, with TRBD2 matching 9 bases. Germline assignment: CDR1 LGHNA and CDR2 YNFKEQ. V lost 3 bases and J lost 1; bases outside the gene matches: 8. The CDR3 consists of 17 residues.

As for this clonotype: At one boundary the junction diverges from the germline segment, which might be a read error. J is TRBJ1-1 and V is TRBV7-3; D not resolved. The CDR3 spans 12 residues. Germline V gene lookup returns CDR1 SGHTA and CDR2 FQGTGA. The DNA for the CDR3 is TGTGCCAGCAGCCCCCGGGTAAAGGGTGAAGCTTTT. This encodes CASSPRVKGEAF. The full variable domain, in which reference TRBV7-3 and TRBJ1-1 provide the parts outside the CDR3, is GAGVSQTPSNKVTEKGKYVELRCDPISGHTALYWYRQSLGQGPEFLIYFQGTGAADDSGLPNDRFFAVRPEGSVSTLKIQRTERGDSAVYLCASSPRVKGEAFGQGTRLTVV.

The sample holds a few counts of this clonotype. The gene calls are TRBV20-1 and TRBJ2-5; 13 bases line up with TRBD2. The CDR3 contains 16 residues. Germline V gives CDR1 DFQATT, CDR2 SNEGSKA (reference sequence). V dropped 4 bases and J dropped 5; count of bases not matched to a gene: 10. The CDR3 DNA follows: TGCAGTGCTACCGGGACTAGCGGGGAACTGCGGGAGACCCAGTACTTC. Protein product: CSATGTSGELRETQYF.

This clonotype was observed a few times. The rearrangement uses TRBV7-2 and TRBJ2-5; TRBD1 is a possible D gene (6 bases). The CDR3 covers 11 residues. V was clipped by 5 bases and J by 7 bases, with 8 bases between them. Germline CDR1 SGHTA, CDR2 FQGNSA. DNA for the CDR3: TGTGCCAGCAGCGCAGGGGCGACCCAGTACTTC. Translated, it gives CASSAGATQYF.

This chain joins TRBV6-6 and TRBJ2-7; TRBD2 aligns across 9 bases. This CDR3 is built from 15 residues. The germline gives CDR1 MNHNY, CDR2 SVGAGI (reference sequence). The trim removed 4 bases at V and 2 bases at J, leaving 6 bases unmatched. The CDR3 DNA is TGTGCCAGCAGTTCCCAGACTAGCGGTACCTACGAGCAGTACTTC. Residues: CASSSQTSGTYEQYF.

The chain uses TRBV9 and TRBJ2-5; TRBD2 agrees at 11 bases. CDR1 is SGDLS and CDR2 is YYNGEE in the germline V gene. CDR3 length: 18 amino acids. The trim removed 4 bases at V and 5 bases at J, leaving 16 bases unmatched. The chain's CDR3 is CASSPWGGTSGPGETQYF. Written as DNA, the CDR3 is TGTGCCAGCAGCCCGTGGGGCGGGACTAGCGGCCCGGGGGAGACCCAGTACTTC.

This clonotype was recorded a few times. The chain combines TRBV5-4 with TRBJ2-1, with 8 nucleotides matching TRBD1. This CDR3 comprises 15 residues. Germline values: CDR1 SGHNT, CDR2 YYREEE (reference sequence). After removal of 1 base from V and 8 bases from J, the junction contained 8 bases not matched to a gene. CDR3 residues: CASSLRQGTFDEQFF. The CDR3 nucleotides are TGTGCCAGCAGCTTGCGACAGGGGACATTCGATGAGCAGTTCTTC.

This clonotype was seen a few times. The genes are TRBV6-2 or TRBV6-3 and TRBJ1-1; 10 bases map to TRBD1. CDR3 length: 13 amino acids. Germline values: CDR1 MNHEY, CDR2 SVGEGT. Losses at the gene ends were 6 bases for V and 3 bases for J; bases not matched to a gene: 1. For the CDR3, the DNA is TGTGCCAGCAGGGACAGGGGGGACACTGAAGCTTTCTTT. Amino acids: CASRDRGDTEAFF.

The J gene is TRBJ1-3, the V gene TRBV5-8; D is possibly TRBD1 (6 bases). V lost 4 bases to trimming and J lost 0 bases, with 14 bases between them. Looked up from germline, CDR1 is SGHTS and CDR2 is YDEGEE. The CDR3 is 16 amino acids. CDR3 sequence reads: CASSPQDRLSGNTIYF. CDR3 sequence (DNA): TGTGCCAGCAGCCCACAGGACAGACTCTCTGGAAACACCATATATTTT.

This clonotype was seen a few times. The chain recombines TRBV5-1 with TRBJ2-1; D is unresolved. The germline V gene encodes CDR1 SGHRS and CDR2 YFSETQ. CDR3 length: 15 amino acids. The V and J ends lost 1 base and 5 bases respectively, with 13 bases between them. CDR3 sequence: CASSLYLGTDNEQFF. CDR3 coding DNA: TGCGCCAGCAGCTTGTATCTTGGAACGGACAATGAGCAGTTCTTC. Full variable domain (outside the CDR3, taken from reference TRBV5-1 and TRBJ2-1): KAGVTQTPRYLIKTRGQQVTLSCSPISGHRSVSWYQQTPGQGLQFLFEYFSETQRNKGNFPGRFSGRQFSNSRSEMNVSTLELGDSALYLCASSLYLGTDNEQFFGPGTRLTVL.

The chain employs TRBV10-3 and TRBJ2-7; 8 bases agree with TRBD1. Germline V gene lookup returns CDR1 ENHRY and CDR2 SYGVKD. The CDR3 contains 14 residues. The V segment lost 6 bases and the J segment 2 bases; nucleotides outside the gene matches: 6. The CDR3 bases are TGTGCCATCAGCGAGGACAGGGAAACCTACGAGCAGTACTTC. Its protein is CAISEDRETYEQYF.

In nucleotides, the CDR3 is TGTGCCAGCAGTAGCGGATACCACAATGAGCAGTTCTTC. Translated, it gives CASSSGYHNEQFF. The chain couples TRBV27 to TRBJ2-1; D perhaps matches TRBD2 (5 bases). The CDR3 is made up of 13 amino acids. The V gene's germline CDR1 is MNHEY and CDR2 SMNVEV (reference sequence). V shed 5 bases and J shed 5 bases, with 10 bases lying between them.

CDR3 in amino acids: CASSLGLGGSPLHF. DNA for the CDR3: TGTGCCAGCAGCTTAGGACTAGGAGGCTCACCCCTCCACTTT. The chain is built from TRBV7-6 and TRBJ1-6, with unresolved D. The germline V gene encodes CDR1 SGHVS and CDR2 FNYEAQ. V was cut by 1 base and J by 10 bases, with 11 bases left in between. The CDR3 is made up of 14 amino acids.

This clonotype turned up a few times. V is TRBV7-9 and J is TRBJ2-5, with TRBD2 matching 12 bases. Germline V lookup: CDR1 SEHNR, CDR2 FQNEAQ (reference sequence). This CDR3 has 17 amino acids. Trimming removed 5 bases from V and 0 bases from J; junction bases left unmatched: 7. CDR3 amino acids: CASSQGTSGPNQETQYF. The CDR3, as DNA: TGTGCCAGCAGCCAAGGGACTAGCGGGCCGAACCAAGAGACCCAGTACTTC. Complete variable domain (other parts from reference TRBV7-9 and TRBJ2-5): DTGVSQNPRHKITKRGQNVTFRCDPISEHNRLYWYRQTLGQGPEFLTYFQNEAQLEKSRLLSDRFSAERPKGSFSTLEIQRTEQGDSAMYLCASSQGTSGPNQETQYFGPGTRLLVL.

This clonotype has at least ten counts. This chain connects TRBV20-1 to TRBJ1-2; 9 bases line up with TRBD1. Germline trimming cut 2 bases from V and 8 bases from J; bases unmatched to any gene: 9. The CDR3 runs 14 residues. CDR1 and CDR2 (germline): DFQATT, SNEGSKA (reference sequence). The CDR3: CSARSSTGGLGYTF. The CDR3 bases are TGCAGTGCTAGATCCTCGACAGGGGGTTTAGGCTACACCTTC.

This sequence joins TRBV2 and TRBJ2-7; the D is unclear. The germline gives CDR1 SNHLY, CDR2 FYNNEI. Trimming pared 1 base from V and 3 bases from J, leaving 10 bases between. The CDR3 covers 14 residues. CDR3 sequence (DNA): TGTGCCAGCAGTGAAGGGTCGATAAACTACGAGCAGTACTTC. Amino acid sequence: CASSEGSINYEQYF. The variable domain in full, with the rest retrieved from reference TRBV2 and TRBJ2-7, is EPEVTQTPSHQVTQMGQEVILRCVPISNHLYFYWYRQILGQKVEFLVSFYNNEISEKSEIFDDQFSVERPDGSNFTLKIRSTKLEDSAMYFCASSEGSINYEQYFGPGTRLTVT.

This clonotype has a handful of counts. The J gene is TRBJ2-7, the V gene TRBV7-8; TRBD2 matches 7 bases. CDR3 size: 16 residues. V shed 5 bases and J 1 base; nucleotides not matched to a gene: 11. Germline lookup yields CDR1 SGHVS and CDR2 FQNEAQ. CDR3 DNA sequence: TGTGCCAGCAGCCCAGGCGGGACTATTAGTTCCTACGAGCAGTACTTC. As protein: CASSPGGTISSYEQYF.

The CDR3 is CASSQDEGLYGYTF. For the CDR3, the DNA is TGCGCCAGCAGCCAAGATGAAGGTCTTTATGGCTACACCTTC. V is TRBV4-1 and J is TRBJ1-2; D is undetermined. V was shortened by 0 bases and J by 5 bases, with 10 bases between the two germline ends. This CDR3 comprises 14 residues. Germline values: CDR1 MGHRA, CDR2 YSYEKL.

J is TRBJ2-7 and V is TRBV19; 7 positions agree with TRBD1. Trimming cost V 3 bases and J 0 bases; bases outside gene matches: 5. Germline V lookup: CDR1 LNHDA, CDR2 SQIVND (reference sequence). The CDR3 runs to 15 residues. The CDR3 region is CASSIRDSSSYEQYF. The CDR3 DNA reads as TGTGCCAGTAGTATTCGGGACAGCTCCTCCTACGAGCAGTACTTC.

The chain is built from TRBV7-3 and TRBJ1-2; possible D gene TRBD1, 5 bases. The CDR3 has 14 residues. Germline V gene data show CDR1 as SGHTA and CDR2 as FQGTGA. V lost 2 bases and J 8 bases, leaving 15 bases between the germline ends. The CDR3 bases are TGTGCCAGCAGCTTAGGGACGGGGGGAGAGGGCTACACCTTC. Amino acids: CASSLGTGGEGYTF.

This clonotype was counted a few times. This rearrangement joins TRBV4-1 to TRBJ1-2; tentative D call: TRBD1 (6 bases). Germline-derived CDR1 and CDR2 are MGHRA and YSYEKL. The CDR3 is 15 amino acids. V lost 2 bases and J lost 4, with 14 bases in between. CDR3 loop: CASSQRSTGSYGYTF. DNA for the CDR3: TGCGCCAGCAGCCAAAGGTCCACAGGGAGCTATGGCTACACCTTC.

The table lists this clonotype with a few counts. The chain is built from TRBV12-5 and TRBJ2-2; 13 bases match TRBD2. The CDR3 is 19 amino acids. Germline V gene sequence: CDR1 LGHNT, CDR2 FRNRAP. V shed 3 bases, J shed 4 bases, and the junction held 11 bases outside the gene matches. Here the CDR3 DNA reads TGTGCTAGTGGTTTTACCGGGACTAGCGGGACCTTGAGCACCGGGGAGCTGTTTTTT. Translation gives CASGFTGTSGTLSTGELFF.

The chain employs TRBV12-3 or TRBV12-4 and TRBJ1-2; TRBD1 might be the D (5 bases). V dropped 5 bases and J dropped 2 bases, with 9 bases sitting between them. This CDR3 is built from 13 residues. CDR3 sequence: CASSQQVNYGYTF. CDR3 nucleotide sequence: TGTGCCAGCAGTCAACAGGTCAACTATGGCTACACCTTC.

This clonotype was counted only a few times. The V and J genes are TRBV5-1 and TRBJ2-7, with a possible D match to TRBD2 (7 bases). Germline V gene lookup returns CDR1 SGHRS and CDR2 YFSETQ. V was cut by 2 bases and J by 6 bases, with 15 bases left in between. This CDR3 has 14 amino acids. The CDR3 sequence is CASSFGGQGGEQYF. For the CDR3, the DNA is TGCGCCAGCAGCTTCGGGGGGCAAGGGGGCGAGCAGTACTTC.

There are a few counts of this clonotype. The V and J genes are TRBV12-3 or TRBV12-4 and TRBJ2-5, with 11 positions matching TRBD2. CDR3 length: 18 residues. V was clipped by 4 bases and J by 4 bases; unmatched bases: 14. The CDR3 bases are TGTGCCAGCAGTTGGGAGACTAGCGGGGATCCTCGGGGAGAGACCCAGTACTTC. It specifies CASSWETSGDPRGETQYF.

This sequence joins TRBV24-1 and TRBJ2-5; D might be TRBD1 (5 bases). The germline gives CDR1 KGHDR, CDR2 SFDVKD. V gave up 10 bases and J gave up 0 bases, with 14 bases separating them. The CDR3 sequence is 14 residues long. CDR3 loop: CATFDATDQETQYF. As DNA, the CDR3 is TGTGCCACTTTTGACGCGACAGACCAAGAGACCCAGTACTTC.

This clonotype was observed a handful of times. The chain employs TRBV20-1 and TRBJ2-7, with D possibly matching TRBD1 (6 bases). This CDR3 is 14 amino acids long. The germline gives CDR1 DFQATT, CDR2 SNEGSKA (reference sequence). Trimming left V 0 bases short and J 3 bases short, with 12 bases between. CDR3 sequence: CSARDGLGGYEQYF. Here the CDR3 DNA reads TGCAGTGCTAGAGATGGCCTAGGGGGCTACGAGCAGTACTTC.

This clonotype was counted only a few times. V gene TRBV6-2 or TRBV6-3 combines with J gene TRBJ2-3; no definite D call. Germline CDR1 is MNHEY and CDR2 is SVGEGT. This CDR3 contains 13 residues. V was shortened by 6 bases and J by 0 bases, with 7 bases between the two germline ends. CDR3 protein: CASRITSTDTQYF. Written as DNA, the CDR3 is TGTGCCAGCAGGATAACTAGCACAGATACGCAGTATTTT.